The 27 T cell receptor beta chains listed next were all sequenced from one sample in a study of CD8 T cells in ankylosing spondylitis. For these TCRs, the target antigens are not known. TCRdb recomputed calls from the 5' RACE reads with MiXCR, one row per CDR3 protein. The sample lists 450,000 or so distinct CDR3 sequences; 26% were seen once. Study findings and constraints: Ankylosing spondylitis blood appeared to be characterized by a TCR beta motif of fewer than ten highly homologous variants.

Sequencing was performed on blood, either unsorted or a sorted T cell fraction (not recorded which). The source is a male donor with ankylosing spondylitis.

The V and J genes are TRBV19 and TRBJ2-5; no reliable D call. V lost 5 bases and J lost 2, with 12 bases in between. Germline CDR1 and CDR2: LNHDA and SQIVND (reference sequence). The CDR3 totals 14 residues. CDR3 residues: CASSSTWDQETQYF. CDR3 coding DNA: TGTGCCAGTAGTTCAACATGGGATCAAGAGACCCAGTACTTC.

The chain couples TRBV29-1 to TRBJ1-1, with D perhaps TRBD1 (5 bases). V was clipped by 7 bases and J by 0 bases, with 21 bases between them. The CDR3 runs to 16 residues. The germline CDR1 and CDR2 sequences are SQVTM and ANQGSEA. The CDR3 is CSASWGVGRLNTEAFF. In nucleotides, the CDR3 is TGCAGCGCTAGTTGGGGGGTTGGCCGTTTGAACACTGAAGCTTTCTTT.

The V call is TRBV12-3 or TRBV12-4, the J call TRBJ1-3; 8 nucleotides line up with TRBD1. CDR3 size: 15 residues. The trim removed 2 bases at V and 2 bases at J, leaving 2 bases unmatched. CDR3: CASSLSGGPGNTIYF. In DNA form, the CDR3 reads TGTGCCAGCAGTTTATCAGGGGGCCCTGGAAACACCATATATTTT.

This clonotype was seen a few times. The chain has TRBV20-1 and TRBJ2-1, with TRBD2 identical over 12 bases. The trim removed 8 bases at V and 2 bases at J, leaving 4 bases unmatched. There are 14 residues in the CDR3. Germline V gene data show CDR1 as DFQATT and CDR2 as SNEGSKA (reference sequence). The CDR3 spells CSYLAGGAYNEQFF. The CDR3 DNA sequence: TGCAGTTACCTAGCGGGAGGGGCCTACAATGAGCAGTTCTTC.

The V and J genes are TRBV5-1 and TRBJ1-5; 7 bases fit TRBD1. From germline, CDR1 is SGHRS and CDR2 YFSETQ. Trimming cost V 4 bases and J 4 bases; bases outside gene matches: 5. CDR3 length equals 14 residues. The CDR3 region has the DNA TGCGCCAGCAGCCCGGGACAGCTAAATCAGCCCCAGCATTTT. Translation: CASSPGQLNQPQHF.

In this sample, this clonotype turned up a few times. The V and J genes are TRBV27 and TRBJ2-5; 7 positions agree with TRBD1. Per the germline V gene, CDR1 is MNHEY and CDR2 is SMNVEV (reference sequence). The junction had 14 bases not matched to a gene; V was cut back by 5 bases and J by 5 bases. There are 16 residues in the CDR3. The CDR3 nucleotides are TGTGCCAGCAGTCCAACAGGGGAGAGATTCTGGGAGACCCAGTACTTC. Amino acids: CASSPTGERFWETQYF.

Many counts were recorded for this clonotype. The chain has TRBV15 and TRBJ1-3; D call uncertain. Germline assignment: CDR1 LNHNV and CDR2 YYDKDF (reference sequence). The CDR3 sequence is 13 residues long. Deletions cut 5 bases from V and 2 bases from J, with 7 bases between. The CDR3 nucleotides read TGTGCCACCAGCGGTAGTACTGGAAACACCATATATTTT. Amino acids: CATSGSTGNTIYF. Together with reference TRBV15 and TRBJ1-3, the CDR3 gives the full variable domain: DAMVIQNPRYQVTQFGKPVTLSCSQTLNHNVMYWYQQKSSQAPKLLFHYYDKDFNNEADTPDNFQSRRPNTSFCFLDIRSPGLGDTAMYLCATSGSTGNTIYFGEGSWLTVV.

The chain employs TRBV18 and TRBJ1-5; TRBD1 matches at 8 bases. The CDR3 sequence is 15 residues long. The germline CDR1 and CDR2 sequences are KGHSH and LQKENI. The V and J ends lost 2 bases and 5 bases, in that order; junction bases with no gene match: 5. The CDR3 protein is CASSPRTGYHQPQHF. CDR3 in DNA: TGTGCCAGCTCACCAAGGACAGGGTATCATCAGCCCCAGCATTTT.

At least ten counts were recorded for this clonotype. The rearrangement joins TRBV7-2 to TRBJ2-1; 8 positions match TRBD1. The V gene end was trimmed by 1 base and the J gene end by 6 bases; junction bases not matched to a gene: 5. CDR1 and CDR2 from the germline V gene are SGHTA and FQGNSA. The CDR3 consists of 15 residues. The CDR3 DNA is TGTGCCAGCAGCTTAGTCGGGACAGGAGGCAATGAGCAGTTCTTC. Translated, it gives CASSLVGTGGNEQFF. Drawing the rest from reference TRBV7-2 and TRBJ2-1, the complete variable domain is GAGVSQSPSNKVTEKGKDVELRCDPISGHTALYWYRQSLGQGLEFLIYFQGNSAPDKSGLPSDRFSAERTGGSVSTLTIQRTQQEDSAVYLCASSLVGTGGNEQFFGPGTRLTVL.

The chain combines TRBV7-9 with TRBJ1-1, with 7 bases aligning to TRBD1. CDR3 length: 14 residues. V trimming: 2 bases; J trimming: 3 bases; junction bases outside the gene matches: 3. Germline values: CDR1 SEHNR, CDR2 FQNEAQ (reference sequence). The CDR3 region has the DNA TGTGCCAGCAGCTTAACAGGGGCGTACACTGAAGCTTTCTTT. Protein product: CASSLTGAYTEAFF. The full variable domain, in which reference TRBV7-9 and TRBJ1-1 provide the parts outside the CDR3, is DTGVSQNPRHKITKRGQNVTFRCDPISEHNRLYWYRQTLGQGPEFLTYFQNEAQLEKSRLLSDRFSAERPKGSFSTLEIQRTEQGDSAMYLCASSLTGAYTEAFFGQGTRLTVV.

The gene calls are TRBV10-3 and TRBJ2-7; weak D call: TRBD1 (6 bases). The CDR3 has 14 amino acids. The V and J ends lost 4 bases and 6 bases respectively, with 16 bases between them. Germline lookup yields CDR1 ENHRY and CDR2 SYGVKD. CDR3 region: CAISGSGTPSEQYV. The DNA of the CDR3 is TGTGCCATCAGTGGATCCGGGACACCATCCGAGCAGTACGTC.

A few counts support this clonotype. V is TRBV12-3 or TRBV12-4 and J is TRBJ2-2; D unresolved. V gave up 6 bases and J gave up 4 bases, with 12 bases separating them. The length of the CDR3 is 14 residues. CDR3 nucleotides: TGTGCCAGCAGCCCTGCCCAGATCACCGGGGAGCTGTTTTTT. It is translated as CASSPAQITGELFF.

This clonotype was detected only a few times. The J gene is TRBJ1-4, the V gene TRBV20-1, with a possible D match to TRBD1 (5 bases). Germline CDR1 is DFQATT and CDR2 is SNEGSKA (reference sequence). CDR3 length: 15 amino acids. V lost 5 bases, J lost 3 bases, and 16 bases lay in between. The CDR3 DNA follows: TGCAGTGCTCATAGGGGTTCGTCAGCTAATGAAAAACTGTTTTTT. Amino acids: CSAHRGSSANEKLFF.

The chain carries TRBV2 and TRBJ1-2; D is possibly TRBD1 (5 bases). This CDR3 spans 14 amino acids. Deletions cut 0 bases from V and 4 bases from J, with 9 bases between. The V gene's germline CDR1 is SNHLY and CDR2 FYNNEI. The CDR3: CASSEALGTYGYTF. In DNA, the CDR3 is TGTGCCAGCAGTGAAGCCTTAGGGACCTATGGCTACACCTTC.

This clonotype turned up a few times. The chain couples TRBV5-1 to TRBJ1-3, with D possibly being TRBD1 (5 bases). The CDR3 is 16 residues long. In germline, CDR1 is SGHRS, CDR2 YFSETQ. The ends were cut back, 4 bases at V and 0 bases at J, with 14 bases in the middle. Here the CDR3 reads CASSLDTPSSGNTIYF. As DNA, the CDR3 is TGCGCCAGCAGCCTGGACACCCCGAGCTCTGGAAACACCATATATTTT.

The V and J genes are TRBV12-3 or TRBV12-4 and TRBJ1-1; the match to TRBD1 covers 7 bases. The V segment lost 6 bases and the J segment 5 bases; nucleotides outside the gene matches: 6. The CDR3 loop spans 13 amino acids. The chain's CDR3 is CASRTGRGTEAFF. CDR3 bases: TGTGCCAGCAGGACAGGGAGGGGAACTGAAGCTTTCTTT.

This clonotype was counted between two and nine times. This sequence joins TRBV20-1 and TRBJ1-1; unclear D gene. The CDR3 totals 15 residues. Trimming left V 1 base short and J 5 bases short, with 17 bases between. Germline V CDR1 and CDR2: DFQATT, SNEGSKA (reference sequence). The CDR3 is CSARVVGRRTTEAFF. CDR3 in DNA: TGCAGTGCTAGAGTGGTAGGCAGGAGGACTACTGAAGCTTTCTTT.

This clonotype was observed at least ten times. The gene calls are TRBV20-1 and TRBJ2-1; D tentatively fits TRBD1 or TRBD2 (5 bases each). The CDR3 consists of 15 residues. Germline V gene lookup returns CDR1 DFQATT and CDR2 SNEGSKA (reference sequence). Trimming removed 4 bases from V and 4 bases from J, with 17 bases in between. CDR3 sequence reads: CSATPGATVYNEQFF. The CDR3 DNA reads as TGCAGTGCTACCCCCGGGGCGACAGTTTACAATGAGCAGTTCTTC.

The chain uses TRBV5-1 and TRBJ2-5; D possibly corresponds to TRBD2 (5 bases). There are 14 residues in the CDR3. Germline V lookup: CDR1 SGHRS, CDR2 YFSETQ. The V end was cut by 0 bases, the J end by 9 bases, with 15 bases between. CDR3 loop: CASSLAGMIGPQYF. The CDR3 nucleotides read TGCGCCAGCAGCTTGGCGGGGATGATTGGGCCCCAGTACTTC.

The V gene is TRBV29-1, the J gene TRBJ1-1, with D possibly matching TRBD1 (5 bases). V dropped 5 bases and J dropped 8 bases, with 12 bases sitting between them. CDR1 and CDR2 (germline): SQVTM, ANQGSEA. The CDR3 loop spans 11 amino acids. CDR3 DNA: TGCAGCGTTAGGCTAGGGGCCGAAGCTTTCTTT. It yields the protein CSVRLGAEAFF.

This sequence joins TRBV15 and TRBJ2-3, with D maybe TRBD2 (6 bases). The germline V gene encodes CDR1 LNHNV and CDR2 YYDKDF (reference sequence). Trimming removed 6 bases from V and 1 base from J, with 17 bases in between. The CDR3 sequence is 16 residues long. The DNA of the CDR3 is TGTGCCACCAGTAAAGGGGAGCGGGCCCGCACAGATACGCAGTATTTT. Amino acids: CATSKGERARTDTQYF.

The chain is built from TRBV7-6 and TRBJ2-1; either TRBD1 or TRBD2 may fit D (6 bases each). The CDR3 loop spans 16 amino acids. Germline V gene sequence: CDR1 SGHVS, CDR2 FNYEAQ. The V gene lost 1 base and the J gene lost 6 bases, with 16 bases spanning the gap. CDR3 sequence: CASSLGRGPGGNEQFF. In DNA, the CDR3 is TGTGCCAGCAGCTTAGGTCGGGGGCCCGGGGGCAATGAGCAGTTCTTC.

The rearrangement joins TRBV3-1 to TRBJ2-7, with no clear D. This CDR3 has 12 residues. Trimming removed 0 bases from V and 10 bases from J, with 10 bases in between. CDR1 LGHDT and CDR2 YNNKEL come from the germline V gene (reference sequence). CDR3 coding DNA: TGTGCCAGCAGCCAAGATATGCAGCCCCAGTACTTC. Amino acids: CASSQDMQPQYF.

CDR3 amino acids: CSAREGPLGGYNEQFF. In DNA, the CDR3 is TGCAGTGCTAGAGAAGGTCCCCTCGGGGGATACAATGAGCAGTTCTTC. The chain employs TRBV20-1 and TRBJ2-1; D might be TRBD2 (6 bases). V lost 0 bases and J 4 bases, leaving 16 bases between the germline ends. This CDR3 spans 16 amino acids. CDR1 is DFQATT and CDR2 is SNEGSKA in the germline V gene (reference sequence).

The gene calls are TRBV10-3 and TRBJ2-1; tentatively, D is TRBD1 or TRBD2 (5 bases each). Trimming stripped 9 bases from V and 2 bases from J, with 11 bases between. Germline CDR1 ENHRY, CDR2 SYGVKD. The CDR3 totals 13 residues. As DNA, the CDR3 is TGTGCCATAACCGGGACCCCCTACAATGAGCAGTTCTTC. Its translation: CAITGTPYNEQFF.

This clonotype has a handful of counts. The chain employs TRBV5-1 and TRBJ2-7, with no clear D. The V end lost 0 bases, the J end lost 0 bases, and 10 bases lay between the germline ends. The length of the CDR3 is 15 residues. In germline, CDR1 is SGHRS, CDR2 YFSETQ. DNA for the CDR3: TGCGCCAGCAGCTTGGGGGCAGGAAGCTCCTACGAGCAGTACGTC. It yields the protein CASSLGAGSSYEQYV.

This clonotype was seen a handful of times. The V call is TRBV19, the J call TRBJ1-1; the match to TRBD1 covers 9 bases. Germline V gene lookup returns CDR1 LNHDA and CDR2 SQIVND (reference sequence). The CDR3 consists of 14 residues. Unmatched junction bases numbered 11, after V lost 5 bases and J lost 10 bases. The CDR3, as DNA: TGTGCCAGTAGTTGGGGACAGGGATCGACAGGAGCTTTCTTT. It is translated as CASSWGQGSTGAFF.